Below are 27 T cell receptor beta chains sequenced from a single sample in a study of OX40 agonist ivuxolimab in advanced cancers. Sequencing was performed with immunoSEQ multiplex PCR; in TCRdb, only in-frame clones are kept and a portion is missing. The data hold over 65,000 clones, with 84% observed a single time. Sequenced here: CD4+ or CD8+ T cells sorted from blood, sampled in a trial of the OX40 agonist ivuxolimab. Receptors originate from an adult with an advanced solid tumor such as melanoma, head and neck, liver or kidney cancer.

The rearrangement uses TRBV4-1 and TRBJ1-2; D perhaps matches TRBD1 (5 bases). Trimming cost V 3 bases and J 4 bases, with 18 bases left between them. The CDR3 extends over 16 amino acids. Germline V CDR1 and CDR2: MGHRA, YSYEKL. As DNA, the CDR3 is TGCGCCAGCAGCCATAGGCAGGGCGTAAACGTCTATGGCTACACCTTC. Its protein product is CASSHRQGVNVYGYTF.

The rearrangement uses TRBV23-1 and TRBJ2-7; unclear D gene. TRBV23-1 qualifies as an ORF whose function is uncertain. The CDR3 has 16 residues. V lost 3 bases to trimming and J lost 0 bases, with 15 bases between them. The chain's CDR3 is CASSQKRRRSSYEQYF. The CDR3 DNA follows: TGCGCCAGCAGTCAGAAAAGGCGGCGGAGCTCCTACGAGCAGTACTTC.

The chain is built from TRBV30 and TRBJ2-5; possible D gene TRBD1, 6 bases. The CDR3 is made up of 12 amino acids. Trimming removed 8 bases from V and 6 bases from J, with 16 bases in between. Germline CDR1 GTSNPN, CDR2 SVGIG (reference sequence). CDR3 bases: TGTGCCCAGCAACAGGGTCGGAAGACCCAGTACTTC. Translated: CAQQQGRKTQYF.

The rearrangement uses TRBV7-2 and TRBJ2-3; no clear D. V lost 1 base to trimming and J lost 6 bases, with 8 bases between them. This CDR3 has 13 amino acids. Germline CDR1 and CDR2: SGHTA and FQGNSA. The CDR3 region is CASSLGPGDTQYF. The CDR3 DNA follows: TGTGCCAGCAGCTTAGGTCCCGGGGATACGCAGTATTTT.

This clone was seen a handful of times. CDR3 bases: TGTGCCAGCAGCTTAGCTCGGACAGGGACCTACGAGCAGTACTTC. Translation gives CASSLARTGTYEQYF. This chain links TRBV7-2 with TRBJ2-7, with TRBD1 matching over 8 bases. From germline, CDR1 is SGHTA and CDR2 FQGNSA. V lost 0 bases and J lost 2; bases outside the gene matches: 3. The CDR3 sequence is 15 residues long.

With regard to this clone: One base away lies a much larger clone, so this may be a sequencing read error. This specimen includes other DNA sequences encoding the same CDR3. V is TRBV7-2 and J is TRBJ2-7; D gene ambiguous. The CDR3 contains 14 residues. V lost 1 base, J lost 1 base, and 8 bases lay in between. CDR1 SGHTA and CDR2 FQGNSA come from the germline V gene. This CDR3 is CASSLGQLSYEQYF. CDR3 DNA: TGTGCCAGCAGCTTAGGACAACTATCCTACGAGCAGTACTTC. Filled out from reference TRBV7-2 and TRBJ2-7, the complete variable domain reads GAGVSQSPSNKVTEKGKDVELRCDPISGHTALYWYRQSLGQGLEFLIYFQGNSAPDKSGLPSDRFSAERTGGSVSTLTIQRTQQEDSAVYLCASSLGQLSYEQYFGPGTRLTVT.

The CDR3 region is CASSSGLAEGAYEQYF. The CDR3 DNA is TGTGCCAGCAGCAGCGGACTAGCGGAGGGGGCCTACGAGCAGTACTTC. This chain connects TRBV5-4 to TRBJ2-7, with 10 bases that match TRBD2. Germline loops: CDR1 SGHNT, CDR2 YYREEE (reference sequence). Trimming cost V 4 bases and J 2 bases; bases outside gene matches: 9. The CDR3 extends over 16 amino acids. Drawing the rest from reference TRBV5-4 and TRBJ2-7, the complete variable domain is ETGVTQSPTHLIKTRGQQVTLRCSSQSGHNTVSWYQQALGQGPQFIFQYYREEENGRGNFPPRFSGLQFPNYSSELNVNALELDDSALYLCASSSGLAEGAYEQYFGPGTRLTVT.

As DNA, the CDR3 is TGTGCCAGCAGCTTAGATAAGGAACAGGGGGCTTTCGAGCAGTACTTC. It encodes CASSLDKEQGAFEQYF. The V and J genes are TRBV11-2 and TRBJ2-7; 9 bases are a match to TRBD1. J gave up 6 bases and V 0 bases, and 9 bases lay outside the gene matches. The CDR3 is 16 residues long. Germline CDR1 is SGHAT and CDR2 is FQNNGV. Filled out from reference TRBV11-2 and TRBJ2-7, the complete variable domain reads EAGVAQSPRYKIIEKRQSVAFWCNPISGHATLYWYQQILGQGPKLLIQFQNNGVVDDSQLPKDRFSAERLKGVDSTLKIQPAKLEDSAVYLCASSLDKEQGAFEQYFGPGTRLTVT.

The chain carries TRBV29-1 and TRBJ2-5; the D gene could be TRBD1 or TRBD2 (7 bases each). Deletions cut 0 bases from V and 4 bases from J, with 12 bases between. The CDR3 runs to 14 residues. The germline CDR1 and CDR2 sequences are SQVTM and ANQGSEA. CDR3 sequence reads: CSVEDGRGRETQYF. CDR3 coding DNA: TGCAGCGTTGAAGATGGGAGGGGGCGAGAGACCCAGTACTTC.

This chain uses TRBV30 with TRBJ1-1; weak D call: TRBD1 (5 bases). CDR1 is GTSNPN, CDR2 SVGIG, per germline (reference sequence). Trimming cost V 4 bases and J 1 base, with 19 bases left between them. The CDR3 extends over 16 amino acids. CDR3 amino acids: CAWIRSMGVRNTEAFF. In nucleotides, the CDR3 is TGTGCCTGGATAAGGTCCATGGGGGTTAGGAACACTGAAGCTTTCTTT.

The J gene is TRBJ2-1, the V gene TRBV5-4; D is undetermined. The CDR3 is 12 amino acids. Germline values: CDR1 SGHNT, CDR2 YYREEE (reference sequence). V lost 0 bases to trimming and J lost 10 bases, with 8 bases between them. This CDR3 is CASSLDSGEQFF. CDR3 in DNA: TGTGCCAGCAGCTTGGATAGTGGGGAGCAGTTCTTC.

This chain connects TRBV28 to TRBJ1-5; the match to TRBD1 covers 9 bases. V was pared by 11 bases and J by 5 bases, with 7 bases of the junction left unmatched. Germline V gene data show CDR1 as MDHEN and CDR2 as SYDVKM. The CDR3 totals 13 residues. This CDR3 reads CAGQTGGHQPQHF. The CDR3 DNA is TGTGCCGGCCAGACAGGGGGACATCAGCCCCAGCATTTT.

This chain joins TRBV9 and TRBJ1-2; tentatively, D is TRBD1 (5 bases). The V gene's germline CDR1 is SGDLS and CDR2 YYNGEE. The V gene lost 4 bases and the J gene lost 4 bases, with 23 bases spanning the gap. The CDR3 has 17 residues. The CDR3: CASSPSVGTIRAYGYTF. The CDR3 nucleotides read TGTGCCAGCAGCCCCTCCGTGGGGACGATTAGAGCCTATGGCTACACCTTC.

The chain uses TRBV9 and TRBJ2-7; possibly TRBD1 for D (5 bases). In germline, CDR1 is SGDLS, CDR2 YYNGEE. Between the trimmed V and J ends, which lost 5 bases and 0 bases, there was a span of 15 bases. This CDR3 comprises 15 residues. CDR3 in DNA: TGTGCCAGCAGTCGGCAGGGCTCTAGCTCCTACGAGCAGTACTTC. This gives the protein CASSRQGSSSYEQYF.

This chain joins TRBV2 and TRBJ1-5; 9 bases align to TRBD1. Trimming removed 6 bases from V and 1 base from J; junction bases left unmatched: 7. Germline V gene sequence: CDR1 SNHLY, CDR2 FYNNEI. This CDR3 contains 16 residues. CDR3 bases: TGTGCCAGCAGCCGGACAGGGGCCTTGAGCAATCAGCCCCAGCATTTT. Translated, it gives CASSRTGALSNQPQHF.

The chain is built from TRBV19 and TRBJ2-1, with a weak D call TRBD2 (6 bases). Per the germline V gene, CDR1 is LNHDA and CDR2 is SQIVND (reference sequence). Trimming pared 3 bases from V and 4 bases from J, leaving 13 bases between. The CDR3 is 15 amino acids. The CDR3 sequence: CASSISSDYYNEQFF. The CDR3 nucleotides read TGTGCCAGTAGTATTTCTTCGGACTATTACAATGAGCAGTTCTTC.

J is TRBJ2-7 and V is TRBV7-3, with D possibly being TRBD1 (6 bases). This CDR3 spans 16 amino acids. Germline assignment: CDR1 SGHTA and CDR2 FQGTGA. Trimming removed 5 bases at V and 3 bases at J, with 20 bases between. CDR3 region: CASSPTNRDTNYEQYF. DNA of the CDR3: TGTGCCAGCAGCCCTACTAACCGGGACACCAACTACGAGCAGTACTTC.

The chain carries TRBV5-4 and TRBJ2-7; D call uncertain. Germline V CDR1 and CDR2: SGHNT, YYREEE (reference sequence). V lost 3 bases and J 2 bases, leaving 3 bases between the germline ends. The CDR3 length is 11 residues. The CDR3 loop reads CASSSAYEQYF. In DNA form, the CDR3 reads TGTGCCAGCAGCTCCGCCTACGAGCAGTACTTC. Full variable domain (rest looked up from reference TRBV5-4 and TRBJ2-7): ETGVTQSPTHLIKTRGQQVTLRCSSQSGHNTVSWYQQALGQGPQFIFQYYREEENGRGNFPPRFSGLQFPNYSSELNVNALELDDSALYLCASSSAYEQYFGPGTRLTVT.

The V gene is TRBV7-3, the J gene TRBJ2-3, with 9 bases lining up with TRBD2. Trimming at V came to 8 bases and at J to 6 bases, leaving 6 bases not matched to a gene. Germline assignment: CDR1 SGHTA and CDR2 FQGTGA. There are 13 residues in the CDR3. The DNA of the CDR3 is TGTGCCAGCGGGCGGGGGGGCCCCGATACGCAGTATTTT. Its protein is CASGRGGPDTQYF.

V usage is TRBV5-8 and J usage is TRBJ1-5; D is possibly TRBD1 (5 bases). Germline values: CDR1 SGHTS, CDR2 YDEGEE. Trimming pared 2 bases from V and 5 bases from J, leaving 17 bases between. There are 16 residues in the CDR3. The CDR3 DNA reads as TGTGCCAGCAGCTTACAGTTGGGGGAAGAGTATCAGCCCCAGCATTTT. It specifies CASSLQLGEEYQPQHF.

V and J are TRBV11-2 and TRBJ1-4, with D possibly TRBD1 on 5 matching bases. The CDR3 loop spans 16 amino acids. Germline V lookup: CDR1 SGHAT, CDR2 FQNNGV. Trimming shortened V by 2 bases and J by 14 bases, and 24 bases separated the two germline ends. The CDR3 nucleotides read TGTGCCAGCAGCTTACGGTACCAGACAGTACCAAAAGGCCTGTTTTTT. Translating it yields CASSLRYQTVPKGLFF. Filled out from reference TRBV11-2 and TRBJ1-4, the complete variable domain reads EAGVAQSPRYKIIEKRQSVAFWCNPISGHATLYWYQQILGQGPKLLIQFQNNGVVDDSQLPKDRFSAERLKGVDSTLKIQPAKLEDSAVYLCASSLRYQTVPKGLFFGSGTQLSVL.

The chain joins TRBV5-6 to TRBJ1-5; perhaps TRBD1 as D (6 bases). CDR3 size: 14 residues. Deletions cut 3 bases from V and 4 bases from J, with 11 bases between. From germline, CDR1 is SGHDT and CDR2 YYEEEE. The CDR3, as DNA: TGTGCCAGCAGCTCGGGACACCTGAATCAGCCCCAGCATTTT. It translates to CASSSGHLNQPQHF.

The DNA for the CDR3 is TGTGCCAGCAGTTACTATTCGGGAAGCGGCTACACCTTC. Translation: CASSYYSGSGYTF. The rearrangement joins TRBV6-5 to TRBJ1-2; no clear D gene. This CDR3 contains 13 residues. Trimming pared 1 base from V and 8 bases from J, leaving 11 bases between. The germline V gene encodes CDR1 MNHEY and CDR2 SVGAGI.

V and J are TRBV10-3 and TRBJ2-3; TRBD2 matches 7 bases. CDR1 ENHRY and CDR2 SYGVKD come from the germline V gene. This CDR3 comprises 16 residues. Trimming cost V 0 bases and J 1 base; bases outside gene matches: 4. Here the CDR3 DNA reads TGTGCCATCAGTGAGTCACACAGCGGGGGCACAGATACGCAGTATTTT. This encodes CAISESHSGGTDTQYF.

The chain is built from TRBV5-8 and TRBJ1-6; D remains unclear. CDR3 length equals 17 residues. V lost 0 bases and J 1 base, leaving 11 bases between the germline ends. Germline V gives CDR1 SGHTS, CDR2 YDEGEE. CDR3 sequence: CASSLDYRASYNSPLHF. The CDR3 coding sequence is TGTGCCAGCAGCTTGGATTATAGGGCATCCTATAATTCACCCCTCCACTTT.

V usage is TRBV18 and J usage is TRBJ2-3; D not resolved. The CDR3 length is 14 residues. Germline V CDR1 and CDR2: KGHSH, LQKENI. Trimming took 3 bases from V and 0 from J, leaving 7 bases between them. The CDR3 loop reads CASSPNPSTDTQYF. CDR3 bases: TGTGCCAGCTCACCCAATCCTAGCACAGATACGCAGTATTTT.

The chain links TRBV5-4 to TRBJ1-3; no clear D gene. The ends were cut back, 9 bases at V and 0 bases at J, with 10 bases in the middle. This CDR3 has 13 residues. The germline V gene has CDR1 SGHNT and CDR2 YYREEE (reference sequence). CDR3 protein: CATSQNSGNTIYF. CDR3 nucleotides: TGTGCCACCTCCCAGAACTCTGGAAACACCATATATTTT.